This T cell receptor (beta chain) was captured by sequencing in a study of T cell responses to AZD1222 COVID-19 vaccine. Study-wide findings and caveats: Rises in breadth and depth of Spike-specific TCRs came after two AZD1222 doses. Close to half of all spike-specific TCRs reportedly target regions of the variants that are unmutated. It should be noted that donors were predominantly white British and more often female, and clonal diversity was possibly underestimated.

As regards this clone: Its antigen is unknown.

This table comes from immunoSEQ multiplex PCR, and its TCRdb copy is limited to in-frame clones, with some not included. The data show roughly 150,000 clones, roughly 94% seen once. Sequences were derived from peripheral blood, sampled 28 days after the second AZD1222 dose. The sequence derives from an adult who received the AZD1222 COVID-19 vaccine.

Here the CDR3 reads CASSHTTGFFPMVYNSPLHF. The CDR3 region has the DNA TGTGCCAGCAGCCACACGACAGGGTTTTTCCCGATGGTCTATAATTCACCCCTCCACTTT. The chain links TRBV14 to TRBJ1-6; 7 bases line up with TRBD1. The CDR3 spans 20 residues. Trimming cost V 3 bases and J 3 bases; bases outside gene matches: 17. In germline, CDR1 is SGHDN, CDR2 FVKESK.